Listed below are T cell receptor beta chains from one sample, sequenced in a study of cytomegalovirus exposure and HLA in healthy donors. Only in-frame clones appear in the TCRdb table, and some are missing; sequencing was by immunoSEQ multiplex PCR. The sample is made up of 150,000 to 200,000 clones, and the top ten hold about 0.8% of it. Sequencing was performed on PBMCs. These receptors originate from a woman younger than 30 in good health and CMV-seropositive. The CDR3 runs from the conserved cysteine through the conserved F or W. D genes are given only for firm matches.

TRBV27	TRBJ2-7	TRBD1	TGTGCCAGCAGTTCGGGACAGGGAAGGGGGGGGTTGTACGAGCAGTACTTC	CASSSGQGRGGLYEQYF
TRBV5-1	TRBJ1-5	-	TGCGCCAGCCGAACGGGGGGCCTTCAGCCCCAGCATTTT	CASRTGGLQPQHF
TRBV6-6	TRBJ2-7	-	TGTGCCAGCAGTTACTCGGTTAGAGACGAGCAGTACTTC	CASSYSVRDEQYF
TRBV7-7	TRBJ2-7	-	TGTGCCAGCGTCATAGGGGGATCCTACGAGCAGTACTTC	CASVIGGSYEQYF
TRBV2	TRBJ1-3	-	TGTGCCAGCAGGAAACACCCAGGCGTAGGAAACACCACATATTTT	CASRKHPGVGNTTYF
TRBV11-3	TRBJ2-1	-	TGTGCCAGCAGCACCGGGACAGAGCAGTTCTTC	CASSTGTEQFF
TRBV25-1	TRBJ1-2	-	TGTGCCAGCAGTGAGGGGGCCTATGGCTACACCTTC	CASSEGAYGYTF
TRBV5-4	TRBJ2-1	-	TGTGCCAGCAGCTCACTAGGACTGCCATACAATGAGCAGTTCTTC	CASSSLGLPYNEQFF
TRBV7-6	TRBJ2-2	-	TGTGCCAGCAGCTTGGGGGGAGCGAACACCGGGGAGCTGTTTTTT	CASSLGGANTGELFF
TRBV14	TRBJ2-7	TRBD1	TGTGCCAGCAGCCCACCCGACAGGGGTTACTACGAGCAGTACTTC	CASSPPDRGYYEQYF
TRBV5-1	TRBJ2-7	TRBD1	TGCGCCAGCAGCTTGGGGGACAGTGCCTACGAGCAGTACTTC	CASSLGDSAYEQYF
TRBV2	TRBJ2-1	-	TGTGCCAGCAGTAAACTAGGTGGATCCTACAATGAGCAGTTCTTC	CASSKLGGSYNEQFF
TRBV7-9	TRBJ2-3	-	TGTGCCAGCAGCTTAGCATGGTTAGATAGCACAGATACGCAGTATTTT	CASSLAWLDSTDTQYF
TRBV11-3	TRBJ2-3	-	TGTGCCAGCAGCCCTGGACAGATTTTTAGGGGGACAGATACGCAGTATTTT	CASSPGQIFRGTDTQYF
TRBV2	TRBJ2-7	-	TGTGCCAGCAGTGTGGACAGCTACGAGCAGTACTTC	CASSVDSYEQYF
TRBV4-2	TRBJ2-1	TRBD2	TGTGCCAGCAGCCAAGATCAGGCGGGGGGGCAAAATGAGCAGTTCTTC	CASSQDQAGGQNEQFF
TRBV15	TRBJ1-2	-	TGTGCCACCAGCAGAGGGCGGGGGCAGATGACTTACTATGGCTACACCTTC	CATSRGRGQMTYYGYTF